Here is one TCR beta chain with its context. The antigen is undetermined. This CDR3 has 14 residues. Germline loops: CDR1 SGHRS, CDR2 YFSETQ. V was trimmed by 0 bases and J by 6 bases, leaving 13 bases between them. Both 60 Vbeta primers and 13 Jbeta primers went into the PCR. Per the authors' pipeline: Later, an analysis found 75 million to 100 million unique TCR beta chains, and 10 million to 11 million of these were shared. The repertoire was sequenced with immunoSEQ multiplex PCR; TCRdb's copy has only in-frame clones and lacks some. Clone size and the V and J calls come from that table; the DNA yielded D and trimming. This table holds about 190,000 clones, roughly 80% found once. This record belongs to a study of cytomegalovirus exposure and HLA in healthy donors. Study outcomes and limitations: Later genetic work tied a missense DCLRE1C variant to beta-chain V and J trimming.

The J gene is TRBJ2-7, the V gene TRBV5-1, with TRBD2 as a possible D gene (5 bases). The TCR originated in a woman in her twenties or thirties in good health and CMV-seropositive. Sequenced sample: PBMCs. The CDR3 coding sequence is TGCGCCAGCAGCTTGGGAGGGTGGAAGCGCGAGCAGTACTTC. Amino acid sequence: CASSLGGWKREQYF. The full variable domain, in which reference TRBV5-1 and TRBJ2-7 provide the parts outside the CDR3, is KAGVTQTPRYLIKTRGQQVTLSCSPISGHRSVSWYQQTPGQGLQFLFEYFSETQRNKGNFPGRFSGRQFSNSRSEMNVSTLELGDSALYLCASSLGGWKREQYFGPGTRLTVT.